These T cell receptor beta chains were read from a single sample in a study of blood T cells in healthy people across ages. From the 5' RACE reads, TCRdb called clonotypes with MiXCR, one entry per CDR3 protein. The table has more than 900,000 distinct CDR3 sequences, almost 30% seen once; the top ten hold around 9.6%. These data also formed part of another study, on T cells of mothers and their children.

Sequenced material: blood. These receptors were taken from a woman in her thirties or forties in good health. Both conserved end residues are part of each CDR3. Fields, in order: CDR3 protein, CDR3 DNA, D gene, J gene, clone size, V gene. A D gene is named only where the DNA matches it firmly. Expanded clones get a size class; other rows say once, few or many, or leave the size out.

CDR3 protein: CASSQEIAGKGGYTF
CDR3 DNA: TGCGCCAGCAGCCAAGAAATCGCAGGGAAAGGCGGCTACACCTTC
D gene: -
J gene: TRBJ1-2
clone size: -
V gene: TRBV4-3

CDR3 protein: CASSLRGARTDTQYF
CDR3 DNA: TGTGCCAGCAGCCTCCGGGGGGCCCGTACAGATACGCAGTATTTT
D gene: -
J gene: TRBJ2-3
clone size: many
V gene: TRBV3-1

CDR3 protein: CASSFSGSGGGETQYF
CDR3 DNA: TGTGCCAGCAGCTTTAGCGGTAGCGGGGGAGGGGAGACCCAGTACTTC
D gene: TRBD2
J gene: TRBJ2-5
clone size: many
V gene: TRBV7-2

CDR3 protein: CASSIRRVGTEAFF
CDR3 DNA: TGTGCCAGTAGTATACGCCGGGTGGGGACTGAAGCTTTCTTT
D gene: -
J gene: TRBJ1-1
clone size: once
V gene: TRBV19

CDR3 protein: CSARQQDRPPNTEAFF
CDR3 DNA: TGCAGTGCTAGACAGCAGGACCGACCTCCCAACACTGAAGCTTTCTTT
D gene: -
J gene: TRBJ1-1
clone size: many
V gene: TRBV20-1

CDR3 protein: CSATGQTNEAFF
CDR3 DNA: TGCAGTGCAACGGGACAGACTAATGAAGCTTTCTTT
D gene: TRBD1
J gene: TRBJ1-1
clone size: -
V gene: TRBV20-1

CDR3 protein: CATKQGENTEAFF
CDR3 DNA: TGCGCCACCAAACAGGGGGAGAACACTGAAGCTTTCTTT
D gene: TRBD1
J gene: TRBJ1-1
clone size: -
V gene: TRBV5-1

CDR3 protein: CAGSVTGMNTEAFF
CDR3 DNA: TGTGCCGGCAGCGTAACAGGGATGAACACTGAAGCTTTCTTT
D gene: -
J gene: TRBJ1-1
clone size: few
V gene: TRBV7-3

CDR3 protein: CATSRGMPKMTSYEQYF
CDR3 DNA: TGTGCCACCAGCAGAGGTATGCCCAAGATGACAAGCTACGAGCAGTACTTC
D gene: -
J gene: TRBJ2-7
clone size: -
V gene: TRBV15

CDR3 protein: CASSPSGGFTGELFF
CDR3 DNA: TGTGCCAGCAGCCCGAGCGGGGGTTTCACCGGGGAGCTGTTTTTT
D gene: TRBD2
J gene: TRBJ2-2
clone size: -
V gene: TRBV7-2

CDR3 protein: CASRTGTGFTGELFF
CDR3 DNA: TGCGCCAGCAGAACCGGGACAGGGTTCACCGGGGAGCTGTTTTTT
D gene: TRBD1
J gene: TRBJ2-2
clone size: -
V gene: TRBV5-1

CDR3 protein: CASSLGGGRGATYEQYF
CDR3 DNA: TGTGCTAGCAGCTTAGGAGGGGGACGGGGGGCTACCTACGAGCAGTACTTC
D gene: -
J gene: TRBJ2-7
clone size: few
V gene: TRBV11-3

CDR3 protein: CASSLESWGYTEAFF
CDR3 DNA: TGTGCCAGCAGCTTAGAATCGTGGGGCTACACTGAAGCTTTCTTT
D gene: -
J gene: TRBJ1-1
clone size: -
V gene: TRBV7-8

CDR3 protein: CASSPLGWENQPQHF
CDR3 DNA: TGTGCCAGCAGCCCACTCGGATGGGAAAATCAGCCCCAGCATTTT
D gene: -
J gene: TRBJ1-5
clone size: few
V gene: TRBV7-6

CDR3 protein: CASSYSLQRTGDTQYF
CDR3 DNA: TGCGCCAGCAGCTACAGTCTACAGCGGACAGGGGATACGCAGTATTTT
D gene: TRBD1
J gene: TRBJ2-3
clone size: -
V gene: TRBV5-1

CDR3 protein: CASSERQDTEAFF
CDR3 DNA: TGTGCCAGCAGTGAGAGACAGGACACTGAAGCTTTCTTT
D gene: -
J gene: TRBJ1-1
clone size: -
V gene: TRBV6-1

CDR3 protein: CASSSLPSSYNEQYF
CDR3 DNA: TGTGCAAGCAGCTCCTTACCGAGCTCCTACAATGAGCAGTACTTC
D gene: -
J gene: TRBJ2-7
clone size: -
V gene: TRBV7-8

CDR3 protein: CASSYSPLKGNVPDTQYF
CDR3 DNA: TGTGCCAGCAGTTACTCCCCGTTGAAGGGAAATGTACCAGATACGCAGTATTTT
D gene: -
J gene: TRBJ2-3
clone size: -
V gene: TRBV6-2/TRBV6-3

CDR3 protein: CASSKGQGDAYEQYF
CDR3 DNA: TGTGCCAGCAGCAAGGGACAGGGGGATGCTTACGAGCAGTACTTC
D gene: TRBD1
J gene: TRBJ2-7
clone size: once
V gene: TRBV7-9

CDR3 protein: CAGSLSGGSGYEQYF
CDR3 DNA: TGTGCCGGCAGTTTATCAGGGGGCAGTGGCTACGAGCAGTACTTC
D gene: TRBD1
J gene: TRBJ2-7
clone size: -
V gene: TRBV27

CDR3 protein: CASSMMGHGGYGYTF
CDR3 DNA: TGTGCCAGCAGTATGATGGGACACGGGGGCTATGGCTACACCTTC
D gene: -
J gene: TRBJ1-2
clone size: many
V gene: TRBV27

CDR3 protein: CASSYTGARNSPLHF
CDR3 DNA: TGTGCCAGCAGTTATACGGGGGCACGGAATTCACCCCTCCACTTT
D gene: -
J gene: TRBJ1-6
clone size: few
V gene: TRBV6-2/TRBV6-3

CDR3 protein: CASSLNRWGAPYEQYF
CDR3 DNA: TGTGCCAGCAGCTTAAATCGGTGGGGGGCCCCCTACGAGCAGTACTTC
D gene: -
J gene: TRBJ2-7
clone size: -
V gene: TRBV7-2

CDR3 protein: CASSLGQVAYEQYF
CDR3 DNA: TGTGCCAGCAGCTTAGGGCAGGTGGCCTACGAGCAGTACTTC
D gene: -
J gene: TRBJ2-7
clone size: -
V gene: TRBV7-9

CDR3 protein: CASSKQGGMSEAFF
CDR3 DNA: TGCGCCAGCAGCAAACAGGGGGGTATGTCTGAAGCTTTCTTT
D gene: TRBD1
J gene: TRBJ1-1
clone size: few
V gene: TRBV5-1

CDR3 protein: CSEGGGLQETQYF
CDR3 DNA: TGCAGTGAGGGCGGGGGGCTTCAAGAGACCCAGTACTTC
D gene: TRBD2
J gene: TRBJ2-5
clone size: few
V gene: TRBV20-1

CDR3 protein: CASSFGLPEGPNSYNEQFF
CDR3 DNA: TGTGCCAGCAGTTTTGGGCTACCGGAGGGACCCAACTCCTACAATGAGCAGTTCTTC
D gene: -
J gene: TRBJ2-1
clone size: -
V gene: TRBV13

CDR3 protein: CASSLGDRFPQETQYF
CDR3 DNA: TGTGCCAGCAGCTTGGGGGACAGGTTCCCCCAAGAGACCCAGTACTTC
D gene: TRBD1
J gene: TRBJ2-5
clone size: many
V gene: TRBV7-2

CDR3 protein: CASSLTRWDIQYF
CDR3 DNA: TGTGCCAGCAGTTTAACTAGATGGGACATTCAGTACTTC
D gene: -
J gene: TRBJ2-4
clone size: many
V gene: TRBV12-3/TRBV12-4

CDR3 protein: CSAIKPANYGYTF
CDR3 DNA: TGCAGTGCTATAAAGCCGGCAAACTATGGCTACACCTTC
D gene: -
J gene: TRBJ1-2
clone size: -
V gene: TRBV20-1

CDR3 protein: CASSGRLGEQYF
CDR3 DNA: TGTGCCAGCAGTGGACGGCTGGGGGAGCAGTACTTC
D gene: -
J gene: TRBJ2-7
clone size: many
V gene: TRBV6-6

CDR3 protein: CASSSQGGGRGDTQYF
CDR3 DNA: TGTGCCAGCAGCTCCCAGGGTGGGGGAAGGGGAGATACGCAGTATTTT
D gene: -
J gene: TRBJ2-3
clone size: -
V gene: TRBV7-2

CDR3 protein: CASSPGQGDIQYF
CDR3 DNA: TGTGCCAGCAGCCCGGGACAGGGGGACATTCAGTACTTC
D gene: TRBD1
J gene: TRBJ2-4
clone size: few
V gene: TRBV7-3

CDR3 protein: CSASRGQANYGYTF
CDR3 DNA: TGCAGTGCCTCCCGGGGGCAGGCTAACTATGGCTACACCTTC
D gene: -
J gene: TRBJ1-2
clone size: -
V gene: TRBV20-1

CDR3 protein: CASKGLPDTGELFF
CDR3 DNA: TGTGCCAGCAAGGGGTTGCCTGACACCGGGGAGCTGTTTTTT
D gene: -
J gene: TRBJ2-2
clone size: few
V gene: TRBV2

CDR3 protein: CSALTPIGAYGYTF
CDR3 DNA: TGCAGTGCCCTGACACCAATTGGAGCCTATGGCTACACCTTC
D gene: -
J gene: TRBJ1-2
clone size: many
V gene: TRBV20-1

CDR3 protein: CASSRTSGGASYNEQYF
CDR3 DNA: TGTGCCAGCAGTCGGACTAGCGGGGGTGCTTCCTACAATGAGCAGTACTTC
D gene: TRBD2
J gene: TRBJ2-7
clone size: -
V gene: TRBV7-6

CDR3 protein: CASSTGQGGTDGELFF
CDR3 DNA: TGCGCCAGCAGTACCGGACAGGGCGGTACAGACGGGGAGCTGTTTTTT
D gene: TRBD1
J gene: TRBJ2-2
clone size: few
V gene: TRBV5-1

CDR3 protein: CASSLVGGIRANTEAFF
CDR3 DNA: TGTGCCAGCAGCTTAGTAGGAGGGATTCGGGCGAACACTGAAGCTTTCTTT
D gene: -
J gene: TRBJ1-1
clone size: few
V gene: TRBV7-2

CDR3 protein: CASSYSTGITYEQYF
CDR3 DNA: TGTGCCAGCAGTTACTCGACGGGAATTACCTACGAGCAGTACTTC
D gene: -
J gene: TRBJ2-7
clone size: many
V gene: TRBV6-2/TRBV6-3

CDR3 protein: CASSADGGRGTQYF
CDR3 DNA: TGTGCCAGCAGCGCAGATGGGGGACGAGGGACCCAGTACTTC
D gene: -
J gene: TRBJ2-5
clone size: few
V gene: TRBV7-2

CDR3 protein: CASSLGPNRETQYF
CDR3 DNA: TGTGCCAGCAGCTTGGGACCAAATCGGGAGACCCAGTACTTC
D gene: -
J gene: TRBJ2-5
clone size: -
V gene: TRBV5-5

CDR3 protein: CASSVRENYGYTF
CDR3 DNA: TGTGCCAGCAGTGTCAGGGAAAACTATGGCTACACCTTC
D gene: -
J gene: TRBJ1-2
clone size: few
V gene: TRBV6-6

CDR3 protein: CVSSVVAGFNEQFF
CDR3 DNA: TGTGTCAGCAGTGTGGTAGCGGGTTTCAATGAGCAGTTCTTC
D gene: TRBD2
J gene: TRBJ2-1
clone size: few
V gene: TRBV6-5

CDR3 protein: CASSLKPGQGYYEQYF
CDR3 DNA: TGTGCCAGCAGCTTAAAACCGGGACAGGGATACTACGAGCAGTACTTC
D gene: TRBD1
J gene: TRBJ2-7
clone size: -
V gene: TRBV7-2

CDR3 protein: CASSWGGQLITEAFF
CDR3 DNA: TGTGCCAGCAGCTGGGGGGGACAGTTGATAACTGAAGCTTTCTTT
D gene: TRBD1
J gene: TRBJ1-1
clone size: -
V gene: TRBV11-2

CDR3 protein: CASSRDPVGNQPQHF
CDR3 DNA: TGCGCCAGCAGCCGGGACCCAGTGGGCAATCAGCCCCAGCATTTT
D gene: -
J gene: TRBJ1-5
clone size: -
V gene: TRBV4-1

CDR3 protein: CASSNYLAGPNTGELFF
CDR3 DNA: TGTGCCAGCAGTAACTACCTAGCGGGGCCTAACACCGGGGAGCTGTTTTTT
D gene: TRBD2
J gene: TRBJ2-2
clone size: -
V gene: TRBV6-5

CDR3 protein: CASSLEQSTDTQYF
CDR3 DNA: TGTGCCAGCAGCTTAGAGCAAAGCACAGATACGCAGTATTTT
D gene: -
J gene: TRBJ2-3
clone size: many
V gene: TRBV11-2

CDR3 protein: CASSLNGRLPNTEAFF
CDR3 DNA: TGTGCCAGCAGCTTGAACGGCAGATTACCAAACACTGAAGCTTTCTTT
D gene: -
J gene: TRBJ1-1
clone size: -
V gene: TRBV5-6

CDR3 protein: CASSHRGVGNEQFF
CDR3 DNA: TGTGCCAGCAGCCATCGCGGGGTGGGCAATGAGCAGTTCTTC
D gene: -
J gene: TRBJ2-1
clone size: -
V gene: TRBV7-9

CDR3 protein: CASSLDDRSDQETQYF
CDR3 DNA: TGTGCCAGCAGCTTAGATGACAGGTCCGATCAGGAGACCCAGTACTTC
D gene: -
J gene: TRBJ2-5
clone size: few
V gene: TRBV7-2

CDR3 protein: CATSRGPAGNYEQYF
CDR3 DNA: TGTGCCACCAGCAGAGGGCCAGCGGGCAACTACGAGCAGTACTTC
D gene: -
J gene: TRBJ2-7
clone size: many
V gene: TRBV15

CDR3 protein: CASSLVQRGGLDEQFF
CDR3 DNA: TGTGCCAGCAGCTTAGTACAGCGGGGGGGTCTCGATGAGCAGTTCTTC
D gene: TRBD2
J gene: TRBJ2-1
clone size: -
V gene: TRBV7-9

CDR3 protein: CASSLQGGRWANVLTF
CDR3 DNA: TGTGCCAGCAGCTTACAGGGGGGGCGCTGGGCCAACGTCCTGACTTTC
D gene: -
J gene: TRBJ2-6
clone size: few
V gene: TRBV7-2